This TCR beta chain was identified in a study of cytomegalovirus exposure and HLA in healthy donors. The table lists this clone with a few counts. The V and J ends lost 5 bases and 2 bases, in that order; junction bases with no gene match: 4. CDR1 SGHDT and CDR2 YYEEEE come from the germline V gene. The CDR3 extends over 13 amino acids. The study ran its PCR with 60 Vbeta and 13 Jbeta primers. Sequencing used immunoSEQ multiplex PCR; TCRdb keeps in-frame clones, though not all of them. The profile shows under 140,000 clones, less than 85% of them singletons. Though nominally healthy at sampling, donors likely had unrecorded immune exposures.

Sequenced: PBMCs. The sequence derives from a man aged 30 to 45 in good health and CMV-seropositive. The genes are TRBV5-6 and TRBJ2-7; TRBD1 matches at 7 bases. The CDR3 sequence: CASRPGQTYEQYF. Here the CDR3 DNA reads TGTGCCAGCAGACCGGGACAGACCTACGAGCAGTACTTC.